This TCR beta chain is drawn from a study of shared clonotypes between healthy human individuals. Overall study results and limits: Among several donors, approximately 5% of naive CD4 clonotypes were found in common. Larger estimated richness was generally seen in naive subsets than in memory subsets. Expectations were that clonotype sharing among donors would be affected by sequencing depth.

The method was immunoSEQ multiplex PCR; TCRdb's version includes in-frame clones alone and lacks a portion of them. The repertoire includes millions of clones, roughly 93% of them detected once, and 0.39% sits in the top ten. Turning to this clone: Antigen: not known. The same CDR3 is also encoded by other DNA sequences in this sample.

The CDR3 contains 13 residues. Germline assignment: CDR1 SGHDN and CDR2 FVKESK. The ends were cut back, 1 base at V and 5 bases at J, with 5 bases in the middle. The clonotype comes from a man between 18 and 29 years old in good health. Some clones in this sample may be carry-over from other donors' samples. What was sequenced was naive CD4+ T cells from PBMCs. Subset meaning: CD45RA+ positively selected. This sequence joins TRBV14 and TRBJ2-2; D is unresolved. The CDR3 protein is CASSQVATGELFF. CDR3 sequence (DNA): TGTGCCAGCAGCCAAGTGGCGACCGGGGAGCTGTTTTTT.